The rows below give T cell receptor beta chains drawn from one sample of a study of T cell repertoires in cytomegalovirus infection. TCRdb called the reads again in MiXCR, with one record for every CDR3 protein. Of some 900,000 distinct CDR3 sequences listed, approximately 32% are singletons. These receptors are not linked to any known antigen. Sequenced here: cultured CD8+ T cells from PBMCs, sampled from culture after CMV antigen stimulation. These receptors all stem from a human donor in good health (CMV status not recorded). Some clones in this sample may be carry-over from other donors' samples. The conserved cysteine and the conserved F or W are not part of the CDR3 here.

>14|TRBJ2-1|TRBV4-1
ASRADPGVYVNEQF
>12|TRBJ1-1|TRBV7-6
VSSQGHMNTEAF
>10|TRBJ1-3|TRBV4-1
ASSYEGNTIY
>11|TRBJ2-1|TRBV20-1
SALGLAGVEQF
>19|TRBJ1-1|TRBV6-1
ASSSLDPTGRALGLDTEAF
>14|TRBJ1-6|TRBV7-2
ASSTGPGSYNSPLH
>13|TRBJ2-7|TRBV7-9
ASSSPGQSSYEQY
>10|TRBJ1-1|TRBV7-6
AGGGRGTEAF
>8|TRBJ1-1|TRBV2
ASWGRAAF
>9|TRBJ1-1|TRBV7-2
ASSTLGEAF
>16|TRBJ1-4|TRBV7-6
ASSPTPGPSATNEKLF
>11|TRBJ1-1|TRBV5-4
ASRSGTNTEAF
>14|TRBJ2-2|TRBV10-3
AISEVDRVSIGELF
>15|TRBJ2-1|TRBV4-1
ASSQVNRYNLYNEQF
>15|TRBJ2-3|TRBV6-1
ASTRTSLAGGTDTQY
>12|TRBJ2-7|TRBV15
ATSIGAADYEQY
>18|TRBJ2-1|TRBV7-9
ASSVPPLAGGSSSYNEQF
>16|TRBJ2-3|TRBV12-3/TRBV12-4
ASSSSPGLAGHTDTQY
>12|TRBJ2-3|TRBV7-6
ASSPRRGTDTQY
>15|TRBJ2-6|TRBV5-4
ASSSRDRADGANVLT
>13|TRBJ1-1|TRBV4-2
ASSQISPGRLGAF
>9|TRBJ1-2|TRBV7-9
ASSASGGYT
>15|TRBJ1-1|TRBV12-3/TRBV12-4
ASSFIYLGKGNTEAF
>14|TRBJ2-1|TRBV7-6
ASSLVDRAAYNEQF
>16|TRBJ2-1|TRBV5-1
ASSLAGTSGGGYNEQF
>12|TRBJ2-1|TRBV6-8
ASSYSQKGNEQF
>12|TRBJ1-1|TRBV7-6
ASSTGTGWTEAF
>13|TRBJ1-5|TRBV6-6
ASSNEEFFNQPQH
>10|TRBJ2-7|TRBV10-3
AILTWENEQY
>10|TRBJ2-7|TRBV7-9
ASSRLAPDQY
>16|TRBJ2-5|TRBV11-2
ASSFGFQGSPFQETQY
>11|TRBJ2-7|TRBV29-1
SVDGADSYEQY
>15|TRBJ1-2|TRBV7-2
ASSFIRGLLSDYGYT
>13|TRBJ1-4|TRBV12-3/TRBV12-4
ASSADRAIGEKLF
>9|TRBJ2-1|TRBV2
ASSGGSRKF
>14|TRBJ1-1|TRBV7-9
ASSRGGGGLNTEAF
>16|TRBJ2-1|TRBV6-5
ASSYGGTSGPGGNEQF
>16|TRBJ2-3|TRBV15
ATSRDWMPGGAEDTQY
>12|TRBJ2-2|TRBV7-9
ASMRTVNTGELF
>12|TRBJ1-1|TRBV11-2
ASSQSRGTIEAF
>14|TRBJ2-7|TRBV19
ASSAAILARPYEQY
>16|TRBJ2-2|TRBV14
ASSPRTEWGTNTGELF
>13|TRBJ1-2|TRBV7-3
ASSPTLQGVEGYT
>14|TRBJ1-4|TRBV20-1
SAEPRVRATNEKLF
>14|TRBJ2-3|TRBV7-6
ASSPRLAGEPDTQY
>14|TRBJ1-2|TRBV12-3/TRBV12-4
ASSFETGKANYGYT
>13|TRBJ1-2|TRBV4-1
ASSQGPTFGNGYT
>13|TRBJ2-1|TRBV7-9
ASSSQSLGRNEQF
>11|TRBJ1-2|TRBV27
ASSSRGYDGYT
>13|TRBJ1-6|TRBV7-9
ASSLMDRHDLALH
>17|TRBJ2-2|TRBV5-4
ASSLDRPAVRMNTGELF
>12|TRBJ2-2|TRBV12-3/TRBV12-4
ARPHSGNTGELF
>12|TRBJ1-4|TRBV15
ATSRTGDDEKLF
>13|TRBJ2-1|TRBV15
ATSRVGVHYNEQF
>14|TRBJ2-2|TRBV5-4
ASSLGGTEYTGELF
>13|TRBJ2-3|TRBV10-3
AIRQGQGPTDTQY
>8|TRBJ1-2|TRBV2
ASNPDGYT
>14|TRBJ1-5|TRBV5-6
ASSLYEGARNQPQH
>14|TRBJ2-1|TRBV4-1
ASSQRTTGAHNEQF